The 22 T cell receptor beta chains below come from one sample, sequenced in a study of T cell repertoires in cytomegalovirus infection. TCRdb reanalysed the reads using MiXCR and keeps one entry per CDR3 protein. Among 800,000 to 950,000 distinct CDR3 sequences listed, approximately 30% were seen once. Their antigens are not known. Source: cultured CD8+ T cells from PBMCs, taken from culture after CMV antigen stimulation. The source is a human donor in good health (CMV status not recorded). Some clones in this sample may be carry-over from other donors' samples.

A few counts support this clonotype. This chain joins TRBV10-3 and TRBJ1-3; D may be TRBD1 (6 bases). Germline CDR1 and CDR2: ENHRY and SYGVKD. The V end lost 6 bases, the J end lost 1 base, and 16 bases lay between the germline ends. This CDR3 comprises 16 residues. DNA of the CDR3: TGTGCCATCAGGACCCGAAAGGGGGAGTCTGGAAACACCATATATTTT. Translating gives CAIRTRKGESGNTIYF.

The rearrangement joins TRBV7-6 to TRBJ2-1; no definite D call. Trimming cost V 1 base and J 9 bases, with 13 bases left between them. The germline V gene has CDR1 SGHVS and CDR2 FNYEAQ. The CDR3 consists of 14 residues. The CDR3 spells CASSLVVTTAEQFF. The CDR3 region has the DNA TGTGCCAGCAGCTTAGTTGTAACTACGGCTGAGCAGTTCTTC. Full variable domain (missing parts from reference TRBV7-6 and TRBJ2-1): GAGVSQSPRYKVTKRGQDVALRCDPISGHVSLYWYRQALGQGPEFLTYFNYEAQQDKSGLPNDRFSAERPEGSISTLTIQRTEQRDSAMYRCASSLVVTTAEQFFGPGTRLTVL.

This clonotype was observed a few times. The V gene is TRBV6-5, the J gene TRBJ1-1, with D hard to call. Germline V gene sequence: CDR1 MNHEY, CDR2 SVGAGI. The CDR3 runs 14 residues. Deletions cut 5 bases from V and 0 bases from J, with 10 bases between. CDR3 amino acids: CASSPGVVNTEAFF. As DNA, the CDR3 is TGTGCCAGCAGTCCAGGCGTGGTGAACACTGAAGCTTTCTTT.

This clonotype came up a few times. The CDR3 sequence is CASSLLGKLHSSGANVLTF. CDR3 DNA sequence: TGTGCCAGCAGCTTATTGGGAAAACTACACAGCTCTGGGGCCAACGTCCTGACTTTC. The chain links TRBV7-6 to TRBJ2-6, with no clear D. With 2 bases removed from V and 0 bases from J, the gap between germline ends came to 17 bases. This CDR3 has 19 residues. The V gene's germline CDR1 is SGHVS and CDR2 FNYEAQ.

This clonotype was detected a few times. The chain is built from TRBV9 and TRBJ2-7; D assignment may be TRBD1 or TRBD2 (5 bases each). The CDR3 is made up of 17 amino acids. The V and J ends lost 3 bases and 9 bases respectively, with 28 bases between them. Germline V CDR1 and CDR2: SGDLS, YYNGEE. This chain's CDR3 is CASSAGSRRDHLVGQYF. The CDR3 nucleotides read TGTGCCAGCAGCGCCGGTTCTCGACGGGACCACCTCGTGGGGCAGTACTTC.

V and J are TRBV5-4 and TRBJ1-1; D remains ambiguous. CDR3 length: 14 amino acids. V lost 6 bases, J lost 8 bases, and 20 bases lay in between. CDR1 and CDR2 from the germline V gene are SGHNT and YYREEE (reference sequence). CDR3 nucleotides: TGTGCCAGCACCCCCCCGGGAGCGGATTACGAAGCTTTCTTT. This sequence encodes CASTPPGADYEAFF. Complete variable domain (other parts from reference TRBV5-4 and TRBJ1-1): ETGVTQSPTHLIKTRGQQVTLRCSSQSGHNTVSWYQQALGQGPQFIFQYYREEENGRGNFPPRFSGLQFPNYSSELNVNALELDDSALYLCASTPPGADYEAFFGQGTRLTVV.

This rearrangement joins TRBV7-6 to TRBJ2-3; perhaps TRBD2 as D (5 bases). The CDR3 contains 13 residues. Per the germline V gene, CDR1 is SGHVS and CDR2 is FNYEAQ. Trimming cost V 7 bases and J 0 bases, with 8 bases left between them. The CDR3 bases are TGTGCCAGCATCGGGGATAGCACAGATACGCAGTATTTT. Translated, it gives CASIGDSTDTQYF.

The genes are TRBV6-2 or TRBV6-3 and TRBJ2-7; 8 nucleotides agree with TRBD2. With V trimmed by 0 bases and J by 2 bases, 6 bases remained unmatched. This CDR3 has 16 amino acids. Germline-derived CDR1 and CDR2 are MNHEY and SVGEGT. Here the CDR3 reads CASSYSGVAGTYEQYV. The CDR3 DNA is TGTGCCAGCAGTTACTCTGGGGTAGCGGGGACCTACGAGCAGTACGTC.

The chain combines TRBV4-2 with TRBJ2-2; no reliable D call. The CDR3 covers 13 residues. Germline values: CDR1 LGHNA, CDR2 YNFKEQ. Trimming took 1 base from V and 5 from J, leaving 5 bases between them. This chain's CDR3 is CASSQGLTGELFF. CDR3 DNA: TGTGCCAGCAGCCAAGGTTTGACCGGGGAGCTGTTTTTT.

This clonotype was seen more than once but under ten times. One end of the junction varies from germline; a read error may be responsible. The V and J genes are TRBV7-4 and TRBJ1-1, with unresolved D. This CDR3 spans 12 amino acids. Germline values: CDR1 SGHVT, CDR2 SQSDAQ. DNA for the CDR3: TGTGCCAGCAGCGTGGGCGTCACTGAAGCTTTCTTC. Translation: CASSVGVTEAFF.

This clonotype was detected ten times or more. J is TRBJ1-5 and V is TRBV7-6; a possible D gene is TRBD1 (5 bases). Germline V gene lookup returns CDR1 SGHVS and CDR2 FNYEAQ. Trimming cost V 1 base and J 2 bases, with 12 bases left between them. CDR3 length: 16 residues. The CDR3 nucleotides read TGTGCCAGCAGCTTAGTACCTTCGGGGGGCAATCAGCCCCAGCATTTT. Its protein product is CASSLVPSGGNQPQHF.

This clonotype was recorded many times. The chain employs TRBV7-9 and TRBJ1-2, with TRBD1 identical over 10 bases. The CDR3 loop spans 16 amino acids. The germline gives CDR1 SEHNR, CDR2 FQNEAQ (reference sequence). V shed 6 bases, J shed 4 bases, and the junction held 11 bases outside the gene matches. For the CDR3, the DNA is TGTGCCAGCAGGAGTTGGACAGGGGGGGGAAGCTATGGCTACACCTTC. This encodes CASRSWTGGGSYGYTF.

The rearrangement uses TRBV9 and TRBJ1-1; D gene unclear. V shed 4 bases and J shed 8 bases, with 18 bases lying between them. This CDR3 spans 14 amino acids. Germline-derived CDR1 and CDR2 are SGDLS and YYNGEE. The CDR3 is CASSPLSQLDEAFF. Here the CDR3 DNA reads TGTGCCAGCAGCCCTTTATCCCAACTTGACGAAGCTTTCTTT.

The CDR3 protein is CASRTRTGADNEQFF. The CDR3 nucleotides are TGTGCCAGCAGAACTCGGACAGGTGCTGACAATGAGCAGTTCTTC. The J gene is TRBJ2-1, the V gene TRBV7-6; 7 bases match TRBD1. The CDR3 has 15 amino acids. From germline, CDR1 is SGHVS and CDR2 FNYEAQ. The V segment lost 6 bases and the J segment 5 bases; nucleotides outside the gene matches: 10.

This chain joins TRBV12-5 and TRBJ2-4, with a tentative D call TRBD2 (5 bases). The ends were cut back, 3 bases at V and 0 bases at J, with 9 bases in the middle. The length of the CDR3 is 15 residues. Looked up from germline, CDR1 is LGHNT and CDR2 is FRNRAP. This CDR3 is CASGLAAAAKNIQYF. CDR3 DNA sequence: TGTGCTAGTGGTTTAGCGGCCGCAGCCAAAAACATTCAGTACTTC.

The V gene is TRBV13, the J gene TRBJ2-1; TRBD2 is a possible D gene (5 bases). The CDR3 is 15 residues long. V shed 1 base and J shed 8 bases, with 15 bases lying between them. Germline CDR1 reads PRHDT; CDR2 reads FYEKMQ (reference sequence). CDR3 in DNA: TGTGCCAGCAGCTTAGTGCGGGCATTTCGGGATGAGCAGTTCTTC. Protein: CASSLVRAFRDEQFF.

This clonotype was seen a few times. CDR3 coding DNA: TGTGCCAGCAGCCCTCCGACTACTAACACCGGGGAGCTGTTTTTT. The encoded protein is CASSPPTTNTGELFF. This chain uses TRBV9 with TRBJ2-2; weak D call: TRBD2 (5 bases). Germline assignment: CDR1 SGDLS and CDR2 YYNGEE. Trimming removed 4 bases at V and 2 bases at J, with 12 bases between. The length of the CDR3 is 15 residues.

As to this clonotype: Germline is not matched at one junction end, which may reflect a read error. CDR3 protein: CASSLDLFGQGAPNEQFF. The CDR3 DNA sequence: TGTGCTAGCAGCTTAGACTTGTTCGGTCAGGGGGCTCCCAATGAGCAGTTCTTC. This chain links TRBV7-7 with TRBJ2-1, with TRBD1 matching over 8 bases. Germline CDR1 is SSHAT and CDR2 is FNYEAQ (reference sequence). The CDR3 has 18 amino acids.

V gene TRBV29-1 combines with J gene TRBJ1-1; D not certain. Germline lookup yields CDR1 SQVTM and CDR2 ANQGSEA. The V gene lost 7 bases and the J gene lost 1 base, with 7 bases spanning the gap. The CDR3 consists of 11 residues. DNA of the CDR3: TGCAGCGCCGAGGAGAACACTGAAGCTTTCTTT. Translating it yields CSAEENTEAFF.

CDR3: CASSKSQTYEQYF. The CDR3 bases are TGTGCCAGTAGTAAGAGTCAGACGTACGAGCAGTACTTC. V is TRBV19 and J is TRBJ2-7; D is ambiguous. Germline V lookup: CDR1 LNHDA, CDR2 SQIVND (reference sequence). The ends were cut back, 4 bases at V and 4 bases at J, with 11 bases in the middle. The CDR3 consists of 13 residues. Together with reference TRBV19 and TRBJ2-7, the CDR3 gives the full variable domain: DGGITQSPKYLFRKEGQNVTLSCEQNLNHDAMYWYRQDPGQGLRLIYYSQIVNDFQKGDIAEGYSVSREKKESFPLTVTSAQKNPTAFYLCASSKSQTYEQYFGPGTRLTVT.

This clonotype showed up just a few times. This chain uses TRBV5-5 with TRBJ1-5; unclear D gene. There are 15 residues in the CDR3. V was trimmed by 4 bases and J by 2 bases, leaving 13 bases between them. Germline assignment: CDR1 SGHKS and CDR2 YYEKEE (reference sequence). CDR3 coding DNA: TGTGCCAGCAGCCCGACGGGGTTTGGCAATCAGCCCCAGCATTTT. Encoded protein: CASSPTGFGNQPQHF.

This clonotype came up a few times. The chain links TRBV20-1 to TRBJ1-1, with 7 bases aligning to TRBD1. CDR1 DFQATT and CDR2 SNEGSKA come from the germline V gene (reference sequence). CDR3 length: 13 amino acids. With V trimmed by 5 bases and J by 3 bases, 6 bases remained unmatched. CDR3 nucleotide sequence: TGCAGTGCTGAATCGACAGGGCACACTGAAGCTTTCTTT. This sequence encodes CSAESTGHTEAFF.